This T cell receptor (beta chain) was observed in a study of blood T cell repertoires in COVID-19. Study-level information: Spain, Italy and the United States supplied samples that represented acute and convalescent COVID-19. Nucleic acid was either cDNA or gDNA, and it came from T cells, B-cell-depleted T cells, or PBMCs.

Original analysis: Amplified reference gene primers provided the basis for estimating nucleated cell counts. Clones were read by immunoSEQ multiplex PCR, and TCRdb kept only the in-frame ones, dropping some. V and J calls and clone size follow that table, whereas D and trimming were derived from the DNA. In the table there are about 61,000 clones, 91% of which are singletons. This TCR was sampled from a human donor in a cohort sampled during active COVID-19. The sample comprised peripheral blood.

The CDR3 DNA reads TGTGCCAGCAGCCAACTGTTTCCGTCACAGGCAACCTACGAGCAGTACTTC. Protein sequence: CASSQLFPSQATYEQYF. This chain joins TRBV3-1 (or the pseudogene TRBV3-2) and TRBJ2-7; D possibly corresponds to TRBD1 (5 bases). The V gene lost 2 bases and the J gene lost 2 bases, with 19 bases spanning the gap. The CDR3 runs to 17 residues. Germline V gene sequence: CDR1 LGHDT, CDR2 YNNKEL (reference sequence).